This TCR beta chain was found in a study of long-term antiretroviral therapy in people with HIV. The content of samples before DNA extraction was roughly 0.95-11 million cryopreserved PBMC. Runs used v3.0 of the immunoSEQ assay and were done at survey level. Sequencing of each sample targeted 40,000-50,000 T-cell genomes. Method: immunoSEQ multiplex PCR; TCRdb's copy keeps in-frame clones and lacks some. The table has tens of thousands of clones, 65% to 80% seen once; the top ten hold approximately 4.9%. CDR1 and CDR2 from the germline V gene are SQVTM and ANQGSEA. Trimming at V came to 0 bases and at J to 8 bases, leaving 9 bases not matched to a gene. The CDR3 is 15 residues long.

This receptor was taken from a woman between 40 and 50 years old with HIV. The rearrangement links TRBV29-1 to TRBJ2-1; TRBD2 aligns across 8 bases. This specimen was unsorted PBMCs, taken 0.5 years after starting antiretroviral therapy. CDR3 coding DNA: TGCAGCGTTGAAGATTTGCAGCGGGGGCCCGATGAGCAGTTCTTC. Translating it yields CSVEDLQRGPDEQFF.